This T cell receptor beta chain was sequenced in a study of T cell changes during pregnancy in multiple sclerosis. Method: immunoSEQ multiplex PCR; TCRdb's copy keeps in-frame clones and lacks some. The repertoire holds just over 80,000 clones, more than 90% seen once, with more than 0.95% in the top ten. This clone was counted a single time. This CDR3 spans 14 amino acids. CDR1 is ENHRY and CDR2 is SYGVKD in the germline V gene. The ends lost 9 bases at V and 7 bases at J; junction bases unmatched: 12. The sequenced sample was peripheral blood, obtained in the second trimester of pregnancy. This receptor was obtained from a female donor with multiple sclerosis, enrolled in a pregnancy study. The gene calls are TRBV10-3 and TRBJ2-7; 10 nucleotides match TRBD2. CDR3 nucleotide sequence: TGTGCCATTCGGGAGCTAGCGGGAGCGGGGGAGCAGTACTTC. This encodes CAIRELAGAGEQYF.